A selection of T cell receptor beta chains follows, all from one sample in a study of shared clonotypes between healthy human individuals. Assay used: immunoSEQ multiplex PCR; TCRdb lists only in-frame clones, some missing. The data hold 1.4 million to 1.5 million clones, with around 97% observed a single time. Sequencing was carried out using naive CD4+ T cells sorted from blood. Source of these receptors: a man younger than 40 in good health. The CDR3 runs from the conserved cysteine through the conserved F or W. A D gene is named only where the DNA matches it firmly. The size entry is marked missing in some rows and otherwise reads once, few, many or a size class.

size	J	D	V	CDR3	DNA
.	TRBJ1-5	.	TRBV6-1	CASSERQVNQPQHF	TGTGCCAGCAGTGAAAGACAGGTGAATCAGCCCCAGCATTTT
.	TRBJ2-7	TRBD1	TRBV7-3	CASSLKQGIGEQYF	TGTGCCAGCAGTCTAAAACAGGGGATTGGCGAGCAGTACTTC
.	TRBJ1-5	TRBD1	TRBV18	CASSPPGQGDQPQHF	TGTGCCAGCTCACCACCCGGACAGGGCGATCAGCCCCAGCATTTT
.	TRBJ2-1	TRBD2	TRBV5-1	CASSHDPGTSDEQFF	TGCGCCAGCAGCCACGACCCCGGGACTAGCGATGAGCAGTTCTTC
once	TRBJ2-7	.	TRBV29-1	CSVEKGLGLYEQYF	TGCAGCGTTGAAAAGGGCCTAGGTCTCTACGAGCAGTACTTC
.	TRBJ1-5	.	TRBV29-1	CSVAGGSGANQPQHF	TGCAGCGTTGCCGGGGGTTCCGGGGCCAATCAGCCCCAGCATTTT
.	TRBJ2-5	.	TRBV15	CATSRDPGLTQETQYF	TGTGCCACCAGCAGAGATCCGGGACTGACCCAAGAGACCCAGTACTTC
.	TRBJ2-7	TRBD1	TRBV28	CAIERTGGYEQYF	TGTGCCATCGAGCGGACAGGGGGTTACGAGCAGTACTTC
.	TRBJ2-1	.	TRBV9	CASSYQGLYNEQFF	TGTGCCAGCAGTTATCAGGGCCTCTACAATGAGCAGTTCTTC
.	TRBJ2-4	TRBD2	TRBV10-3	CAISESTGLAELAKNIQYF	TGTGCCATCAGTGAGTCAACGGGACTAGCGGAACTAGCCAAAAACATTCAGTACTTC
.	TRBJ2-1	.	TRBV5-6	CASSLVVTLYSYNEQFF	TGTGCCAGCAGCTTGGTGGTGACCCTTTACTCCTACAATGAGCAGTTCTTC
.	TRBJ2-2	.	TRBV9	CASSVAGTGELFF	TGTGCCAGCAGCGTAGCGGGAACCGGGGAGCTGTTTTTT
.	TRBJ2-2	.	TRBV18	CASSSRQVPRELFF	TGTGCCAGCTCCAGCCGTCAGGTGCCTCGGGAGCTGTTTTTT
.	TRBJ2-7	TRBD2	TRBV7-3	CASSTAGGPRRYEQYF	TGTGCCAGCAGCACAGCGGGAGGGCCCAGGAGATACGAGCAGTACTTC
.	TRBJ1-2	.	TRBV6-6	CASSSTPRAGYGYTF	TGTGCCAGCAGTTCCACCCCCCGGGCCGGGTATGGCTACACCTTC
once	TRBJ2-2	.	TRBV10-1	CASRNGASTGELFF	TGCGCCAGCCGAAATGGGGCTTCCACCGGGGAGCTGTTTTTT
once	TRBJ2-1	.	TRBV6-5	CASRGPWGNEQFF	TGTGCCAGCAGGGGGCCGTGGGGAAATGAGCAGTTCTTC
once	TRBJ1-5	TRBD1	TRBV2	CASRTGTGLLSNQPQHF	TGTGCCAGCAGGACCGGGACAGGGCTCCTCTCTAATCAGCCCCAGCATTTT
.	TRBJ2-7	.	TRBV21-1	CASSTPSGCFFYEQYF	TGTGCCAGCAGCACTCCTAGCGGGTGTTTTTTCTACGAGCAGTACTTC
.	TRBJ2-7	TRBD2	TRBV10-3	CAISFLAGVSYEQYF	TGTGCCATCAGCTTTCTAGCGGGAGTTTCCTACGAGCAGTACTTC
.	TRBJ1-5	TRBD1	TRBV19	CASSTGVDRVNQPQHF	TGTGCCAGTAGTACCGGGGTGGACAGGGTCAATCAGCCCCAGCATTTT
.	TRBJ2-1	TRBD2	TRBV4-3	CASSQAGGRYNEQFF	TGCGCCAGCAGCCAAGCGGGAGGGCGCTACAATGAGCAGTTCTTC
.	TRBJ2-4	.	TRBV5-1	CASSLEGDIQYF	TGCGCCAGCAGCTTGGAAGGGGACATTCAGTACTTC
.	TRBJ2-7	.	TRBV7-2	CASSGGAYEQYF	TGTGCCAGTAGCGGCGGCGCATACGAGCAGTACTTC
.	TRBJ1-1	.	TRBV5-1	CASSLDRGGNTEAFF	TGCGCCAGCAGCTTGGATCGGGGAGGGAACACTGAAGCTTTCTTT
.	TRBJ1-4	.	TRBV25-1	CASSTPNLKNEKLFF	TGTGCCAGCAGCACCCCCAACCTCAAAAATGAAAAACTGTTTTTT
.	TRBJ2-2	.	TRBV6-6	CASSDRGTNTGELFF	TGTGCCAGCAGTGATCGGGGTACGAACACCGGGGAGCTGTTTTTT
.	TRBJ2-7	.	TRBV5-1	CASSLEGFGGAETYEQYF	TGCGCCAGCAGCTTGGAAGGGTTTGGGGGAGCGGAAACCTACGAGCAGTACTTC
.	TRBJ2-1	.	TRBV28	CASRSTYNEQFF	TGTGCCAGTCGGAGTACCTACAATGAGCAGTTCTTC
.	TRBJ2-5	TRBD2	TRBV15	CATSREGLAEETQYF	TGTGCCACCAGCAGAGAGGGACTAGCGGAAGAGACCCAGTACTTC
.	TRBJ2-6	.	TRBV5-4	CASVVSGANVLTF	TGTGCCAGCGTCGTCTCTGGGGCCAACGTCCTGACTTTC
.	TRBJ2-2	.	TRBV4-3	CASSQDGYGGTGELFF	TGCGCCAGCAGCCAAGACGGGTACGGCGGCACCGGGGAGCTGTTTTTT
.	TRBJ2-3	TRBD2	TRBV5-5	CASSRTSGRSDTQYF	TGTGCCAGCAGCAGGACTAGCGGGAGGTCAGATACGCAGTATTTT
.	TRBJ2-1	.	TRBV19	CASSPQSGKQFF	TGTGCCAGTAGTCCCCAAAGTGGGAAGCAGTTCTTC
.	TRBJ2-1	.	TRBV10-3	CAISESNPRSYEQFF	TGTGCCATCAGTGAGTCGAATCCACGGTCATATGAGCAGTTCTTC
.	TRBJ2-7	.	TRBV19	CASSSDSLYEQYF	TGTGCCAGTAGCAGCGACAGCCTCTACGAGCAGTACTTC
once	TRBJ1-1	TRBD1	TRBV30	CASSPRRGRNTEAFF	TGTGCCTCCTCTCCCAGGAGGGGGCGGAACACTGAAGCTTTCTTT
.	TRBJ2-7	.	TRBV5-4	CASALLPGPTYEQYF	TGTGCCAGCGCCCTTCTTCCGGGACCTACCTACGAGCAGTACTTC
.	TRBJ1-3	.	TRBV10-1	CASSRDFSSGNTIYF	TGCGCCAGCTCCAGGGACTTTAGCTCTGGAAACACCATATATTTT
.	TRBJ1-5	.	TRBV7-2	CASGGAGQPQHF	TGTGCCAGCGGGGGGGCCGGTCAGCCCCAGCATTTT
.	TRBJ1-3	.	TRBV2	CASSIRTGNTIYF	TGTGCCAGCAGTATCCGGACTGGAAACACCATATATTTT
once	TRBJ2-1	.	TRBV4-1	CASSQRFGGDSSYNEQFF	TGCGCCAGCAGCCAGCGGTTCGGCGGGGACAGCTCCTACAATGAGCAGTTCTTC
.	TRBJ2-3	.	TRBV5-1	CASSRGTPTAGDTQYF	TGCGCCAGCAGCCGGGGGACACCCACGGCTGGTGATACGCAGTATTTT
.	TRBJ2-5	.	TRBV2	CASGLDSYQETQYF	TGTGCCAGCGGATTGGACAGCTACCAAGAGACCCAGTACTTC
.	TRBJ1-2	.	TRBV6-4	CASSDGSYGYTF	TGTGCCAGCAGTGACGGCAGCTATGGCTACACCTTC
.	TRBJ1-5	.	TRBV6-1	CASSLTGLNQPQHF	TGTGCCAGCAGTCTGACAGGACTCAATCAGCCCCAGCATTTT
.	TRBJ2-7	.	TRBV5-1	CASSYRDNYEQYF	TGCGCCAGCAGCTACCGGGACAACTACGAGCAGTACTTC
.	TRBJ1-2	TRBD1	TRBV7-6	CASSSGTGHYGYTF	TGTGCCAGCAGCTCCGGGACAGGGCACTATGGCTACACCTTC
.	TRBJ2-7	TRBD1	TRBV19	CASSIQGAGYEQYF	TGTGCCAGTAGTATACAGGGGGCAGGCTACGAGCAGTACTTC
.	TRBJ2-1	TRBD1	TRBV9	CASSVARQGGYNEQFF	TGTGCCAGCAGCGTAGCACGACAGGGCGGGTACAATGAGCAGTTCTTC
.	TRBJ2-3	.	TRBV6-6	CASSSTRMFTDTQYF	TGTGCCAGCAGTTCTACTAGGATGTTCACAGATACGCAGTATTTT
.	TRBJ2-1	TRBD2	TRBV10-3	CASRLAGDYEQFF	TGTGCCTCTCGACTAGCGGGAGATTATGAGCAGTTCTTC
.	TRBJ2-7	.	TRBV19	CASSGSGYEQYF	TGTGCCAGTAGCGGGAGTGGCTACGAGCAGTACTTC
.	TRBJ1-5	.	TRBV6-1	CASRVGGPNQPQHF	TGTGCCAGTAGAGTGGGGGGCCCCAATCAGCCCCAGCATTTT
.	TRBJ1-1	.	TRBV5-4	CASSLDRVIDFF	TGTGCCAGCAGCTTGGACAGGGTAATAGATTTCTTT
.	TRBJ2-3	.	TRBV4-3	CASSQDRVDTQYF	TGCGCCAGCAGCCAAGACAGGGTAGATACGCAGTATTTT
.	TRBJ2-2	TRBD2	TRBV11-2	CASSSFSGKNTGELFF	TGTGCCAGCAGCTCCTTTAGCGGGAAGAACACCGGGGAGCTGTTTTTT
.	TRBJ1-5	.	TRBV7-3	CASSLAWGQPQHF	TGTGCCAGCAGCTTGGCTTGGGGTCAGCCCCAGCATTTT
.	TRBJ2-7	TRBD1	TRBV28	CASKFRDRVGEQYF	TGTGCCAGCAAATTCCGGGACAGGGTGGGCGAGCAGTACTTC
.	TRBJ2-3	TRBD2	TRBV5-4	CASSSVGLAEADTQYF	TGTGCCAGCAGCTCCGTCGGGCTAGCGGAAGCAGATACGCAGTATTTT